This T cell receptor (beta chain) was profiled in a study of T cells after yellow fever vaccination. Study background: Preparation of the low-cell-number fractions used SMART-Seq v4 Ultra Low Input. The study, taken as a whole, reports: Most clones from primary vaccination were detected again post-booster (96% CD4, about 88% CD8). Of the clonotypes, a small share occurred in both CD4 and CD8 compartments.

CDR1 and CDR2 (germline): ENHRY, SYGVKD. With V trimmed by 0 bases and J by 5 bases, 11 bases remained unmatched. This CDR3 is built from 17 residues. Production of TCR cDNA was by 5'RACE template switching, which also added a universal primer site and UMIs. TCRdb itself ran the 5' RACE reads through MiXCR, one entry per CDR3 protein. Of approximately 300,000 distinct CDR3 sequences listed, around 6.8% are singletons. As for this clonotype: The antigen is unknown.

This chain links TRBV10-3 with TRBJ2-3, with 7 bases that match TRBD1. The sequenced sample was PBMCs, obtained around 45 days after the first yellow fever vaccination. The source of this sequence is a man aged 18 to 35 who received the YFV17D yellow fever vaccine. The CDR3 reads CAISESIGRGRRDTQYF. CDR3 nucleotide sequence: TGTGCCATCAGTGAGTCGATAGGAAGGGGGCGGAGAGATACGCAGTATTTT.